This note documents a single T cell receptor beta chain sequence. The same CDR3 arises from other DNA sequences in this sample as well. This specimen comes from a study of blood T cell repertoires in COVID-19. Study overall: From the United States, Italy and Spain came samples of acute and convalescent COVID-19.

In the study's own analysis: Nucleated cell counts were estimated from reference gene primer amplification. Clones were sequenced by immunoSEQ multiplex PCR, and TCRdb holds only the in-frame ones, with some missing. From that table come the V and J calls and clone size; the DNA was used to work out D and trimming. The sample lists tens of thousands of clones; 75% to 90% were seen once. In germline, CDR1 is MDHEN, CDR2 SYDVKM. Trimming took off 1 base at V and 4 bases at J, with 4 bases between the two ends. The CDR3 runs to 12 residues. The sample comprised peripheral blood. The V and J genes are TRBV28 and TRBJ1-2, with D hard to call. The sequence was collected from a man in his 70s with active or convalescent COVID-19. CDR3 sequence: CASSLSGYGYTF. CDR3 DNA: TGTGCCAGCAGTTTATCGGGCTATGGCTACACCTTC.